The clone carrying this T cell receptor beta chain was observed at least ten times. Its antigen is still unknown. The CDR3 is made up of 13 amino acids. Deletions cut 3 bases from V and 6 bases from J, with 11 bases between. Germline values: CDR1 ENHRY, CDR2 SYGVKD. These data are taken from a study of Graves' ophthalmopathy and Graves' hyperthyroidism. Amplified TCR beta CDR3 regions were obtained using RNA transcripts as template. A first-round RT-PCR used HTBI primers, followed by a second-round multiplex PCR. MiXCR, run by TCRdb on the multiplex PCR reads, gives a single entry per CDR3 protein. The sample records approximately 1.2 million distinct CDR3 sequences, less than 45% being singletons. General study findings and limits: Prediction of ophthalmopathy progression reached 70.59% sensitivity and around 76% specificity. Sensitivity of approximately 88% and specificity of less than 82% were achieved when a 13-signature model separated ophthalmopathy from stable hyperthyroidism. Blood contained most expanded thyroid clonotypes exceeding 0.001 frequency.

What was sequenced was peripheral blood or thyroid tissue (not recorded which). The source is an adult man with Graves' hyperthyroidism. This rearrangement joins TRBV10-3 to TRBJ1-1; the D is unclear. The CDR3: CAISDDRLAEAFF. CDR3 DNA: TGTGCCATCAGTGATGATAGGTTGGCTGAAGCTTTCTTT.